This T cell receptor beta chain was captured in a study of OX40 agonist ivuxolimab in advanced cancers. Whole-study context: Averaging approximately 60 years in age, with a range of roughly 23 to 80, the cohort was about 86% male.

Details on this clone: What it recognizes is unknown.

Trimming removed 5 bases from V and 7 bases from J; junction bases left unmatched: 8. The length of the CDR3 is 13 residues. The germline V gene encodes CDR1 MNHEY and CDR2 SMNVEV (reference sequence). At baseline, cycle 4 day 1, and cycle 7 day 1, blood was sampled. Study observations and caveats: Clonal expansion was seen in CD4+ and CD8+ blood T cells by week 6 at 0.1 to 3.0 mg/kg. The mean number of expanded clones was higher in CD8+ T cells than in CD4+.

Here immunoSEQ multiplex PCR was the method, and the copy in TCRdb shows in-frame clones only, minus some. The sample contains 70,000 or so clones, 70% to 90% of which appear only once. The chain is built from TRBV27 and TRBJ2-7, with 7 bases fitting TRBD1. Here the sequenced sample was CD4+ or CD8+ T cells sorted from blood, taken in a trial of the OX40 agonist ivuxolimab. This clonotype was obtained from an adult with an advanced solid tumor such as melanoma, head and neck, liver or kidney cancer. The CDR3 DNA sequence: TGTGCCAGCAGTCGTTCCCCAGGGGGTGAGCAGTACTTC. Protein: CASSRSPGGEQYF.